This T cell receptor (beta chain) was sequenced for a study of cytomegalovirus exposure and HLA in healthy donors (dated by TCRdb to the late 2010s). About the investigation overall: In an earlier analysis of under 600 of the donors, 276 Gb of sequence data and roughly 100 million unique TCR beta sequences from about 190 million T cells were reported. Typing coverage differed by locus: A, B, C, DRB1 and DQB1 were typed in roughly 629-640 donors, DQA1 in 522, DPA1 in 600 to 610, and DPB1 in 400 to 480. Donor age, sex, ethnicity and CMV serostatus were collected together with the repertoire data. In addition to the first cohort of 666 subjects, a separate validation cohort of approximately 130 different subjects was used. To study patterns of TCR occurrence, a later analysis re-analyzed previously published TCR beta repertoires from hundreds of donors and added high-resolution HLA genotyping. The later analysis used no new phenotypic data to find candidate immune exposures, relying instead on TCR beta sequences and their occurrence across donors. The aim of the study was to test whether cataloging public T cell receptors could identify signatures of past pathogen exposure. Every repertoire in the discovery cohort had been generated on one and the same sequencing platform. The study used immunosequencing to profile the T cell repertoires of some 600 subjects and linked those repertoires to cytomegalovirus serostatus. Genome-wide SNP genotypes for about 55% of the roughly 670 donors were used in a later genetic analysis, which treated that subset as a discovery cohort. High-throughput TCR immunosequencing, statistical association of individual TCRs with disease status, and machine learning were combined to predict cytomegalovirus infection status. Among the approximately 420 genotyped donors, about 85% belonged to the genetic ancestry cluster associated with self-reported Caucasian donors. An early release covering more than 500 HLA-typed donors comprised roughly 300 gigabases of sequencing data and tens of millions of unique TCR sequences. Across around 400 genotyped donors of the cohort, an average of about 240,000 unique TCR beta nucleotide sequences per donor were sequenced, and approximately 17% of those sequences were non-productive. In an earlier analysis of roughly 540 of the donors, high-throughput TCR beta sequencing was used to judge whether each TCR beta V gene segment behaved as functional or pseudogenic. Class I and class II HLA loci were covered by the typing at four-digit resolution. Because of strong linkage in the cohort, a few DR-DQ haplotypes were treated as single units for association and clustering.

Notes on this clone: This clone's antigen is unknown. Within one base of it there is no much larger clone, and no base qualities were kept.

Findings and caveats that apply to the study as a whole: Over 15 rarely observed V segments, including chromosome 9 orphons, were excluded from the earlier analysis of about 600 of the donors because counts were too low. This cohort had only TCR beta chains sequenced, and the lack of alpha or paired-chain data limited which features could be detected. According to a later genetic analysis, donors in an Asian-associated ancestry cluster had fewer N-insertions in productive TCRs than the approximately 610-donor mean. A cluster of highly shared sequence variants was judged likely to be a technical artifact of the sequencing pipeline. It was suggested by the authors that the approach could potentially be generalized to other disease states and immunological phenotypes. Some IMGT-functional V segments, including TRBV6-2 and TRBV6-3, could not be distinguished by the 87-base-pair reads and were therefore excluded. A few of the identified cytomegalovirus-associated TCR beta chains were confirmed in vitro to be specific for cytomegalovirus antigens. In an earlier analysis of 587 of the donors, most TCR beta V segments appeared in productive rearrangements about 87% or about 30% of the time, broadly matching IMGT annotations. Linkage disequilibrium might explain the correlated functional status among segregating V segments, but an unknown experimental factor could not be excluded. In a later analysis, HLA-associated TCR beta chains were found to be more clonally expanded and to have lower generation probabilities than equally common non-associated chains. Roughly uniform sequencing depth across donors was assumed in presence/absence analyses, although this assumption may not hold. The study listed 164 TCR beta chains as associated with cytomegalovirus. A later analysis found that most CMV-associated TCR beta chains appeared HLA-restricted, with HLA associations seemingly driven largely by CMV exposure. An association between a missense DCLRE1C variant and V-gene and J-gene trimming of TCR beta chains was found in a later genetic analysis and replicated in an independent cohort. When HLA alleles, especially DR and DQ, strongly co-occurred, TCR associations were difficult to assign to individual alleles. Most TCR sequences were observed very rarely across donors, whereas some public TCRs were present in many individuals. A later analysis found that TCR association rates varied across HLA loci, with DRB1 alleles showing the most associated TCRs and HLA-C alleles the fewest. In a later analysis, several top co-occurrence clusters were reported to appear linked to parvovirus B19, influenza, CMV and Epstein-Barr virus. A further reported finding was that TCR beta sequences accurately predicted the HLA-A and HLA-B alleles for most subjects in the first cohort. Because some donors lacked HLA typing at each locus, the association tests relied only on the typed subset. The only immune exposure information available for the cohort was CMV serostatus. In a later analysis, over 15,000 TCR beta sequences were associated with specific HLA alleles at a false discovery rate of 0.05. The classifier was reported to diagnose cytomegalovirus status with high specificity and sensitivity in both the original cohort and the validation cohort.

The cohort consisted of approximately 690 healthy bone marrow donors. At the time of sampling, all cohort members were nominally healthy, though unrecorded immune exposures were likely present. The donor was CMV seropositive and was included in the group of 300 or so seropositive cohort members. Each donor provided a peripheral blood sample, and peripheral blood mononuclear cells were used for TCR beta sequencing. Genomic DNA extraction from the blood cell samples was performed with the Qiagen DNeasy Blood Extraction Kit. Library preparation used the immunoSEQ multiplex PCR assay. For the multiplex PCR, a mixture combining 60 forward primers for TCR Vbeta segments and 13 reverse primers for TCR Jbeta segments was used. The CDR3 region of rearranged TCR beta genes was amplified from genomic DNA with a multiplex PCR assay. The Illumina HiSeq System was used to sequence the amplified TCR beta libraries as 87-base-pair reads. The original methods were these. Across the 500 to 750 repertoires, a later analysis counted approximately 75 million unique TCR beta chains, some 11 million of which were shared by at least two donors. To remove PCR and sequencing errors, raw reads were error-corrected and collapsed into unique sequences using a nearest-neighbor algorithm that merged closely related sequences. Alignment of CDR3 sequences to IMGT reference sequences was used to assign V, D and J gene segments. For a sequence to be retained, at least a six-nucleotide match to both a V gene segment and a J gene segment was required. A rearrangement counted as productive if the CDR3 had no stop codons and remained in frame with V and J, and every other rearrangement counted as non-productive. Following IMGT convention, CDR3 was defined as the stretch from the second conserved V-encoded cysteine to the conserved J-encoded phenylalanine. Sequences without an unambiguous match to a single V gene segment were excluded from the earlier analysis of approximately 560 of the donors. An earlier analysis of just under 600 of the donors called V segments functional above 56.7% productive rearrangements and segregating when the between-donor standard deviation exceeded 5%. A statistical classification framework was built for diagnosing cytomegalovirus status from the catalog of TCR beta chain sequences. In a later analysis, TCR nucleotide sequences were compared against IMGT/GENE-DB human TR gene sequences so that V and J genes could be assigned. The TCRdist pipeline was used in a later analysis to assign CDR3 sequences and most-parsimonious VDJ recombination scenarios. In a later analysis, each TCR beta chain was defined by its CDR3 amino acid sequence together with its V-gene family, and reads without a unique V-gene family were excluded. In a later analysis, fewer than 600 highly shared, low-generation-probability nucleotide sequences were removed to address suspected cross-contamination and a sequencing artifact. In a later analysis, a clonal expansion index was calculated for each public chain from normalized within-repertoire ranks of inferred template counts. A later analysis computed generation probabilities with a VDJ recombination model fitted to out-of-frame rearrangements, and checked the results against IGoR. A later analysis scored TCR-TCR, TCR-HLA and TCR-CMV co-occurrence with hypergeometric tests, applying a repertoire-size bias correction to TCR pairs. False discovery rates were estimated in a later analysis by permuting HLA or CMV assignments 20 times. In a later analysis, co-occurring TCRs were grouped using DBSCAN, and TCRdist sequence similarity was added for clustering within HLA-allele-positive subsets. Repertoires with fewer than 30,000 or more than 120,000 public chains were left out of co-occurrence clustering, as were five repertoires with anomalous nucleotide sharing. Sourced from immuneACCESS, this table was stored by TCRdb with only in-frame sequences that have V and J called. A share of the clones is absent; for the studies checked, an unresolved V gene accounts for under half, and the remainder has no known explanation. That table gives V, J and clone size, and the DNA gave D and trimming. This sample holds 95,000 to 150,000 clones; 74% were observed only once. Of the sample, 4.2% falls within the top ten clones.

Per the germline V gene (reference sequence), SGHKS is the CDR1 and YYEKEE is the CDR2. V is cut by 0 bases and J by 4 bases, and the space between the germline ends is 8 bases. Reading from cysteine to phenylalanine, the CDR3 counts 14 amino acids. The DNA shown is the 42-base CDR3, in frame from base 1. This receptor was taken from a woman in her fifties or sixties in good health and CMV-seropositive. Sample: PBMCs. The chain is encoded by TRBV5-5 joined to TRBJ1-5, with the identity of the D gene unclear. The DNA sequence is as follows: TGTGCCAGCAGCTTGGTCCGGGTAAATCAGCCCCAGCATTTT. This codes for CASSLVRVNQPQHF.